The 24 T cell receptor beta chains listed next were all sequenced from one sample in a study of T cells in Graves' hyperthyroidism and ophthalmopathy. The TCR beta CDR3 regions underwent amplification using RNA transcripts as the source. TCR CDR3 regions were first amplified by RT-PCR with HTBI primers. TCRdb re-derived calls from the multiplex PCR reads in MiXCR, one entry per CDR3 protein. The sample includes roughly 180,000 distinct CDR3 sequences, 15% to 20% of them seen just once. The sequenced material came from blood. These receptors were collected from a woman between 45 and 65 years old with Graves' hyperthyroidism.

This chain uses TRBV2 with TRBJ2-3; 12 bases are a match to TRBD2. Per the germline V gene, CDR1 is SNHLY and CDR2 is FYNNEI. The V segment lost 3 bases and the J segment 7 bases; nucleotides outside the gene matches: 14. This CDR3 comprises 18 residues. CDR3 nucleotides: TGTGCCAGCAGTGAGTCGGCTAGCGGGAGGGCCTCTTTCAATACGCAGTATTTT. This gives the protein CASSESASGRASFNTQYF.

This clonotype was seen at least ten times. The genes are TRBV19 and TRBJ1-1; D is undetermined. From germline, CDR1 is LNHDA and CDR2 SQIVND (reference sequence). V dropped 1 base and J dropped 0 bases, with 6 bases sitting between them. The CDR3 is 14 amino acids. CDR3 region: CASSIGHLNTEAFF. CDR3 DNA sequence: TGTGCCAGTAGTATAGGTCACTTGAACACTGAAGCTTTCTTT.

Only a few counts were recorded for this clonotype. The chain links TRBV14 to TRBJ1-6, with D possibly matching TRBD1 (6 bases). The length of the CDR3 is 16 residues. V was pared by 6 bases and J by 7 bases, with 19 bases between. Germline V lookup: CDR1 SGHDN, CDR2 FVKESK. The CDR3 DNA reads as TGTGCCAGCAGTCCACAGGGTAACCTAAGGAATTCACCCCTCCACTTT. Translating it yields CASSPQGNLRNSPLHF.

This clonotype was recorded at least ten times. The chain couples TRBV6-5 to TRBJ1-1, with TRBD1 identical over 7 bases. CDR1 is MNHEY and CDR2 is SVGAGI in the germline V gene. The CDR3 is made up of 19 amino acids. V trimming: 7 bases; J trimming: 0 bases; junction bases outside the gene matches: 20. DNA for the CDR3: TGTGCCAGCACTCTAATTTACAGGGGAGGGGGATCCATGAACACTGAAGCTTTCTTT. It encodes CASTLIYRGGGSMNTEAFF.

This clonotype has a count of ten or more. This sequence joins TRBV5-4 and TRBJ1-4; 10 nucleotides agree with TRBD1. V was pared by 4 bases and J by 5 bases, with 2 bases of the junction left unmatched. The CDR3 has 14 residues. CDR1 and CDR2 (germline): SGHNT, YYREEE (reference sequence). The CDR3 here is CASSKGQGNEKLFF. CDR3 coding DNA: TGTGCCAGCAGCAAGGGACAGGGGAATGAAAAACTGTTTTTT. Complete variable domain (other parts from reference TRBV5-4 and TRBJ1-4): ETGVTQSPTHLIKTRGQQVTLRCSSQSGHNTVSWYQQALGQGPQFIFQYYREEENGRGNFPPRFSGLQFPNYSSELNVNALELDDSALYLCASSKGQGNEKLFFGSGTQLSVL.

This clonotype was seen ten or more times. The rearrangement uses TRBV28 and TRBJ1-2, with D hard to call. This CDR3 spans 13 amino acids. The germline V gene has CDR1 MDHEN and CDR2 SYDVKM. The V end lost 7 bases, the J end lost 3 bases, and 12 bases lay between the germline ends. The CDR3 DNA is TGTGCCAGCACCCGGCTGCGCCACTATGGCTACACCTTC. It specifies CASTRLRHYGYTF.

There are many counts of this clonotype. V and J are TRBV7-3 and TRBJ2-3; D gene uncertain. The CDR3 spans 13 residues. Germline V gene sequence: CDR1 SGHTA, CDR2 FQGTGA. The germline V and J ends were trimmed by 1 base and 4 bases, with 6 bases remaining between them. Written as DNA, the CDR3 is TGTGCCAGCAGCTTAATGGGTGCAGATACGCAGTATTTT. It is translated as CASSLMGADTQYF.

This rearrangement joins TRBV5-1 to TRBJ2-1, with 10 bases fitting TRBD2. The germline V gene has CDR1 SGHRS and CDR2 YFSETQ. The CDR3 has 15 residues. Unmatched junction bases numbered 3, after V lost 0 bases and J lost 6 bases. CDR3 coding DNA: TGCGCCAGCAGCTTGGAATCTAGCGGGGGCAATGAGCAGTTCTTC. As protein: CASSLESSGGNEQFF.

In this sample, this clonotype turned up a few times. The gene calls are TRBV9 and TRBJ1-2; D ambiguous. This CDR3 has 14 amino acids. In germline, CDR1 is SGDLS, CDR2 YYNGEE. V was pared by 0 bases and J by 4 bases, with 10 bases between. The CDR3 DNA sequence: TGTGCCAGCAGCGTAGCGGCAGGAGGCTATGGCTACACCTTC. It translates to CASSVAAGGYGYTF.

This clonotype showed up many times. The gene calls are TRBV15 and TRBJ1-1; tentative D call: TRBD1 (5 bases). V lost 4 bases and J 0 bases, leaving 21 bases between the germline ends. The CDR3 covers 18 residues. Germline V gene data show CDR1 as LNHNV and CDR2 as YYDKDF (reference sequence). The CDR3 nucleotides are TGTGCCACCAGCAAAGAGGAGGGGCTGCTTCCCGTGAACACTGAAGCTTTCTTT. Translation gives CATSKEEGLLPVNTEAFF. The full variable domain, completed using reference TRBV15 and TRBJ1-1, is DAMVIQNPRYQVTQFGKPVTLSCSQTLNHNVMYWYQQKSSQAPKLLFHYYDKDFNNEADTPDNFQSRRPNTSFCFLDIRSPGLGDTAMYLCATSKEEGLLPVNTEAFFGQGTRLTVV.

This clonotype was seen many times. The chain employs TRBV12-3 or TRBV12-4 and TRBJ1-1; TRBD1 matches at 7 bases. There are 14 residues in the CDR3. V gave up 1 base and J gave up 5 bases; unmatched junction bases: 4. This CDR3 is CASSLEQGRTEAFF. Here the CDR3 DNA reads TGTGCCAGCAGTTTAGAACAGGGGAGAACTGAAGCTTTCTTT.

This clonotype was counted many times. The V and J genes are TRBV29-1 and TRBJ1-5; D not certain. Germline values: CDR1 SQVTM, CDR2 ANQGSEA. Trimming cost V 8 bases and J 0 bases, with 17 bases left between them. The CDR3 is 15 amino acids. The CDR3 nucleotides read TGCAGCTCGCGGGTTTGGTTAGATAGCAATCAGCCCCAGCATTTT. This sequence encodes CSSRVWLDSNQPQHF.

This clonotype was picked up many times. The chain is built from TRBV7-8 and TRBJ1-4, with 7 bases fitting TRBD1. CDR3 length equals 16 residues. Losses at the gene ends were 5 bases for V and 11 bases for J; bases not matched to a gene: 17. Germline V gene sequence: CDR1 SGHVS, CDR2 FQNEAQ. CDR3 in amino acids: CASSTNFWDSPGKLFF. Written as DNA, the CDR3 is TGTGCCAGCAGCACCAACTTCTGGGACAGTCCGGGGAAACTGTTTTTT.

This clonotype showed up many times. V usage is TRBV7-2 and J usage is TRBJ2-4, with no clear D. Germline V gene data show CDR1 as SGHTA and CDR2 as FQGNSA. Trimming took 0 bases from V and 7 from J, leaving 4 bases between them. This CDR3 is built from 12 residues. CDR3 bases: TGTGCCAGCAGCTTAGCTACCAACATTCAGTACTTC. Protein product: CASSLATNIQYF.

This clonotype came up many times. The chain has TRBV20-1 and TRBJ1-1; D gene uncertain. The CDR3 length is 13 residues. The V gene lost 4 bases and the J gene lost 2 bases, with 11 bases spanning the gap. Germline-derived CDR1 and CDR2 are DFQATT and SNEGSKA (reference sequence). CDR3 DNA sequence: TGCAGTGCTACGATCCCCATCAACACTGAAGCTTTCTTT. It is translated as CSATIPINTEAFF.

Many counts were recorded for this clonotype. The J gene is TRBJ1-2, the V gene TRBV20-1, with D tentatively TRBD1 (6 bases). Germline V lookup: CDR1 DFQATT, CDR2 SNEGSKA (reference sequence). This CDR3 has 13 residues. The CDR3: CSSSPQGKMGYTF. CDR3 sequence (DNA): TGCAGCTCCAGCCCACAGGGCAAGATGGGCTACACCTTC.

This clonotype was seen repeatedly, ten times or more. The chain combines TRBV20-1 with TRBJ1-2; TRBD1 aligns across 7 bases. The germline gives CDR1 DFQATT, CDR2 SNEGSKA (reference sequence). V was clipped by 0 bases and J by 5 bases; unmatched bases: 9. The CDR3 is 15 residues long. This CDR3 reads CSARDRGGAWYGYTF. The CDR3, as DNA: TGCAGTGCTAGAGATAGAGGGGGCGCCTGGTATGGCTACACCTTC.

This chain links TRBV28 with TRBJ2-7; D unclear. Looked up from germline, CDR1 is MDHEN and CDR2 is SYDVKM. Trimming removed 5 bases from V and 8 bases from J, with 13 bases in between. This CDR3 contains 12 residues. CDR3: CASSGTVLKQYF. The DNA of the CDR3 is TGTGCCAGCAGTGGAACAGTTTTAAAGCAGTACTTC.

This clonotype was detected ten times or more. The chain has TRBV12-3 or TRBV12-4 and TRBJ1-3, with D hard to call. Between the trimmed V and J ends, which lost 4 bases and 3 bases, there was a span of 13 bases. CDR3 length: 15 amino acids. The CDR3 region has the DNA TGTGCCAGCAGTTGGACGGATGACATTGGAAACACCATATATTTT. This translates into CASSWTDDIGNTIYF.

In its sample, this clonotype was seen many times. The CDR3: CSARGDVEKLFF. The CDR3 bases are TGCAGTGCTAGGGGGGACGTTGAAAAACTGTTTTTT. V and J are TRBV20-1 and TRBJ1-4; perhaps TRBD1 as D (5 bases). This CDR3 region has 12 residues. Trimming took 3 bases from V and 7 from J, leaving 9 bases between them. Germline V gene lookup returns CDR1 DFQATT and CDR2 SNEGSKA (reference sequence).

This clonotype showed up many times. The chain couples TRBV2 to TRBJ2-7; possible D gene TRBD2, 5 bases. The germline gives CDR1 SNHLY, CDR2 FYNNEI. V was shortened by 6 bases and J by 2 bases, with 17 bases between the two germline ends. The CDR3 extends over 15 amino acids. The CDR3 DNA is TGTGCCAGCAGCCAAACGGGGAATAAGCCCTACGAGCAGTACTTC. It specifies CASSQTGNKPYEQYF.

This clonotype appeared a few times. The V call is TRBV5-6, the J call TRBJ2-2; D assignment may be TRBD1 or TRBD2 (5 bases each). Trimming cost V 4 bases and J 4 bases, with 20 bases left between them. The CDR3 is 17 amino acids. Germline-derived CDR1 and CDR2 are SGHDT and YYEEEE. The CDR3 bases are TGTGCCAGCAGCGGGGGATTAACGGCAGGGTTCACCGGGGAGCTGTTTTTT. This gives the protein CASSGGLTAGFTGELFF. The entire variable domain, with the rest obtained from reference TRBV5-6 and TRBJ2-2, is as follows: DAGVTQSPTHLIKTRGQQVTLRCSPKSGHDTVSWYQQALGQGPQFIFQYYEEEERQRGNFPDRFSGHQFPNYSSELNVNALLLGDSALYLCASSGGLTAGFTGELFFGEGSRLTVL.

By share, this clonotype counts as medium-sized (0.01 to 0.1%). The chain joins TRBV6-2 or TRBV6-3 to TRBJ2-1; 13 bases match TRBD2. This CDR3 region has 15 residues. V shed 6 bases and J 8 bases; nucleotides not matched to a gene: 7. CDR1 and CDR2 (germline): MNHEY, SVGEGT. The CDR3 loop reads CASRLGTSGVDEQFF. Written as DNA, the CDR3 is TGTGCCAGCAGGCTGGGGACTAGCGGGGTAGATGAGCAGTTCTTC.

The chain employs TRBV27 and TRBJ2-7, with D possibly matching TRBD2 (5 bases). V lost 3 bases and J 7 bases, leaving 13 bases between the germline ends. The CDR3 is 13 residues long. CDR1 MNHEY and CDR2 SMNVEV come from the germline V gene (reference sequence). The CDR3 region is CASSFFPTGEQYF. CDR3 nucleotides: TGTGCCAGCAGTTTCTTCCCCACGGGGGAGCAGTACTTC.